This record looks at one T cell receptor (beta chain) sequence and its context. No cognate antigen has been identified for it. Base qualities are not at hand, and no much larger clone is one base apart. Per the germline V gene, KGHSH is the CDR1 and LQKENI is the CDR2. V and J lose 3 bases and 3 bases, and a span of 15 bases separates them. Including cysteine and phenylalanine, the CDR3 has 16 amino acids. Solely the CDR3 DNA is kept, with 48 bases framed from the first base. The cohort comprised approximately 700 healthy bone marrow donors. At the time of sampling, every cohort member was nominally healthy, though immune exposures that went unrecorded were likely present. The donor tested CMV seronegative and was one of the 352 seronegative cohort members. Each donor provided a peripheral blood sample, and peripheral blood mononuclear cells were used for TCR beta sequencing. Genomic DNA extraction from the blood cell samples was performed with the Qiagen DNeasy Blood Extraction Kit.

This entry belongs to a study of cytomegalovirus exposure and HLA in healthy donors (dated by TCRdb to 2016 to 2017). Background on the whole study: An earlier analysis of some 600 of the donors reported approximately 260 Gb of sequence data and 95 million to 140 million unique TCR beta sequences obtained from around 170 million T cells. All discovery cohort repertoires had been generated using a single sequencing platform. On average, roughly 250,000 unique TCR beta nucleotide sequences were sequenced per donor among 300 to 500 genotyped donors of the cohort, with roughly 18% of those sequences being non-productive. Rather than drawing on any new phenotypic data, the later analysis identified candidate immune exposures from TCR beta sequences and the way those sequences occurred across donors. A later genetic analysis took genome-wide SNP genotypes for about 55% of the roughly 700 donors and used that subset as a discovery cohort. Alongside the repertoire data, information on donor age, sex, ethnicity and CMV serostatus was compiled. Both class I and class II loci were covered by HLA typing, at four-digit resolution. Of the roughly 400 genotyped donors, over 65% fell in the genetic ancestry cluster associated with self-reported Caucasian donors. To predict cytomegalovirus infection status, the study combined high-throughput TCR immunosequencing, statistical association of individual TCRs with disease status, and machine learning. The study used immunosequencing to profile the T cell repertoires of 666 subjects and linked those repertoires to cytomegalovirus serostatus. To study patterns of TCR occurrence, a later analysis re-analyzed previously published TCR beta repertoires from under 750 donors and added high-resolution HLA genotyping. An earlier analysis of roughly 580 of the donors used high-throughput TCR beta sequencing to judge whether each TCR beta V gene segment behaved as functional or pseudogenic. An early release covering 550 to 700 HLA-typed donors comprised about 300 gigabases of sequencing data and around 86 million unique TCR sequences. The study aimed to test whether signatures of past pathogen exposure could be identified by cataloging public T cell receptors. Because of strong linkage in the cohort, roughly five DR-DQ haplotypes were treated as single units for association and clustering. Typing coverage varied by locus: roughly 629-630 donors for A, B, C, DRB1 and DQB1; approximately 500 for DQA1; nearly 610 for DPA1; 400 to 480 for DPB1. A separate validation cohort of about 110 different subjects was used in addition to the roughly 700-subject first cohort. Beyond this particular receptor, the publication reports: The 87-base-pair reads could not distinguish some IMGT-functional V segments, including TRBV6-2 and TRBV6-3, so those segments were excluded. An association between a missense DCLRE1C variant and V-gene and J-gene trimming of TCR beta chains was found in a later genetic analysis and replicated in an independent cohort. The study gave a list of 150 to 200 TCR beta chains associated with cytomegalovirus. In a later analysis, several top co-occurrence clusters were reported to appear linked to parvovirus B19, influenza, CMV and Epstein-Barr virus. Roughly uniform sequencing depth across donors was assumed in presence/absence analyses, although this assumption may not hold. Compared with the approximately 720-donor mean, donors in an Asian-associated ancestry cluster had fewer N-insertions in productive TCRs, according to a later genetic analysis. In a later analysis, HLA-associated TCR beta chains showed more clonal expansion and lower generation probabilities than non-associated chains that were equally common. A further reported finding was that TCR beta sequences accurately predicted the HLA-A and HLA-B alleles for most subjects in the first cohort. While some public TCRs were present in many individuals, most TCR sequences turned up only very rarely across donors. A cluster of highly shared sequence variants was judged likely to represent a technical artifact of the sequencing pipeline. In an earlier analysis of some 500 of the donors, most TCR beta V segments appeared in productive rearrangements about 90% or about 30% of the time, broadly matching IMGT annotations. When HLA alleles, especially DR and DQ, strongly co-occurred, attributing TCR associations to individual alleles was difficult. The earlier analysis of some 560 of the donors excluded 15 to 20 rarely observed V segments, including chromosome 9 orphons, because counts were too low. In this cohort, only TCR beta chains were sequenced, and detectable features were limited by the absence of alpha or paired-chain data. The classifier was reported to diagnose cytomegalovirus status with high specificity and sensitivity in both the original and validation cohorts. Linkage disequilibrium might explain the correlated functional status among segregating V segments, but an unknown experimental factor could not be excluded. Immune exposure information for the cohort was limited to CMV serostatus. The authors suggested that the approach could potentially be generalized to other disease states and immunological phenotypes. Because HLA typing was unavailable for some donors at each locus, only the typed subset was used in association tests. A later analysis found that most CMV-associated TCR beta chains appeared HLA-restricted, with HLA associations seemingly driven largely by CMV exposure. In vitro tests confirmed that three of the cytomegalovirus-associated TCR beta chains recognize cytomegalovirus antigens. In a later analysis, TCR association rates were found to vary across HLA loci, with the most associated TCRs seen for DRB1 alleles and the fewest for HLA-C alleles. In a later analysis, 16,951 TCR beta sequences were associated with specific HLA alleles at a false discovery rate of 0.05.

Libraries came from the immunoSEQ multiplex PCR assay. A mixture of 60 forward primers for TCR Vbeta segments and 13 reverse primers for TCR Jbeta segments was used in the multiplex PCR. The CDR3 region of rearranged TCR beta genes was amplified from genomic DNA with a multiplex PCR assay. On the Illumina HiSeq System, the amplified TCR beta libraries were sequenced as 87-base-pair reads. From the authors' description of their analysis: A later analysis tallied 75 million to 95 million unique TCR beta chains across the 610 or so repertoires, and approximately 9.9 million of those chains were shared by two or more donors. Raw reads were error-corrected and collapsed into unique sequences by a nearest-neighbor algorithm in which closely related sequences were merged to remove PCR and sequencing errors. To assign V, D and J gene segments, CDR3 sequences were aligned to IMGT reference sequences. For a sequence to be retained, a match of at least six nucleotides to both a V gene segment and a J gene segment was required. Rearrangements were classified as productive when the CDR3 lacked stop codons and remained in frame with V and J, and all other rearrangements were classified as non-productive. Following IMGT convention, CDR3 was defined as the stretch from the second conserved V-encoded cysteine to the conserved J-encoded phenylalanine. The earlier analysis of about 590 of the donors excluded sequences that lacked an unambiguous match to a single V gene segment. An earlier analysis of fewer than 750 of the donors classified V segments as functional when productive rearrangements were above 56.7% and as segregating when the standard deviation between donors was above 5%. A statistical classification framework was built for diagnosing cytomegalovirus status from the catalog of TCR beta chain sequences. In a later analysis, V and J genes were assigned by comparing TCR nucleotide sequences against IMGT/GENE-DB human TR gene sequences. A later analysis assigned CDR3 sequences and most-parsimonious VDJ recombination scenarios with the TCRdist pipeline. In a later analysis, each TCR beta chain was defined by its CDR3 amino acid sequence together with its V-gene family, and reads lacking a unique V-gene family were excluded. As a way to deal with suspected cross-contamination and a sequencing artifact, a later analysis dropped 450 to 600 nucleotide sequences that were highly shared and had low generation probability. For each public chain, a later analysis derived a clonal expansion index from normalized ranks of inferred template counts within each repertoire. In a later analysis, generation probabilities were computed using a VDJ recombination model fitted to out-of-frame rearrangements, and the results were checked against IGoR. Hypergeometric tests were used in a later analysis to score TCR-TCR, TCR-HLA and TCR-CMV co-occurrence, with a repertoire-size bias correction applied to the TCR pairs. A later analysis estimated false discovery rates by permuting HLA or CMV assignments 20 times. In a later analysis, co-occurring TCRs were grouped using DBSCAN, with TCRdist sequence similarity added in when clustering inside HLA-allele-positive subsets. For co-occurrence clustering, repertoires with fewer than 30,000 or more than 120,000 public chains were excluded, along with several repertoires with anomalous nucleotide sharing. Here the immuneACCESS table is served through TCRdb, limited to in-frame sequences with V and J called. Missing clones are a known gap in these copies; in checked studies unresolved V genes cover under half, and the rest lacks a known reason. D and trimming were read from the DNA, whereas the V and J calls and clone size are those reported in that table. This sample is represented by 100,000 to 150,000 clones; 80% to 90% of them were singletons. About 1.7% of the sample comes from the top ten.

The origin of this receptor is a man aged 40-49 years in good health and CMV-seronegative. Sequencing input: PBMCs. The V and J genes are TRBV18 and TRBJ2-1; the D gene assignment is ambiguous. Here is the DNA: TGTGCCAGCTCACCCCCCGACACCCAAATCTACAATGAGCAGTTCTTC. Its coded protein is CASSPPDTQIYNEQFF.